This T cell receptor (beta chain) was retrieved from a study of identical twins. The CDR3 runs to 13 residues. Looked up from germline, CDR1 is SGHTA and CDR2 is FQGNSA. A word on this clonotype: A read error may account for a junction end that differs from germline.

TCRdb fed the 5' RACE reads into MiXCR, producing one record per CDR3 protein. Among a few hundred thousand distinct CDR3 sequences, roughly 20% were seen once, and the ten largest hold around 10%. The chain has TRBV7-2 and TRBJ1-1; D possibly corresponds to TRBD1 (6 bases). Sequenced input: naive T cells sorted from blood. The receptor's source is a man over 45 in good health. The CDR3 DNA sequence: TGTGCCGGCAGTTCCAGGGGGAACACTGAAGCTTTCTTT. This gives the protein CAGSSRGNTEAFF.